The present T cell receptor beta chain was sequenced within a study of T cells after yellow fever vaccination. Study-level results: A secondary response was less intense yet reached its peak sooner, at day 5 versus 15. Post-booster samples contained most primary-vaccination clones (nearly 98% CD4, about 87% CD8).

Template switching with 5'RACE generated the TCR cDNA and added a universal primer site and UMIs. MiXCR, run by TCRdb on the 5' RACE reads, gives a single entry per CDR3 protein. The sample has 250,000 to 400,000 distinct CDR3 sequences; approximately 4% are singletons. In this sample, this clonotype turned up a few times. Antigen unknown. V was shortened by 4 bases and J by 5 bases, with 18 bases between the two germline ends. The CDR3 is made up of 15 amino acids. The germline CDR1 and CDR2 sequences are SGHRS and YFSETQ. The receptor comes from a man between 18 and 29 years old who received the YFV17D yellow fever vaccine. The chain couples TRBV5-1 to TRBJ1-1, with D possibly TRBD1 on 6 matching bases. This material consisted of PBMCs, taken 15 days after the yellow fever booster vaccination. The CDR3 nucleotides read TGCGCCAGCAGCGCATTGACAGGAGAAGGAACTGAAGCTTTCTTT. This gives the protein CASSALTGEGTEAFF.